What follows are 21 T cell receptor beta chains derived from one specimen sequenced in a study of cytomegalovirus exposure and HLA in healthy donors. The PCR ran on 60 Vbeta and 13 Jbeta primers. Profiling relied on immunoSEQ multiplex PCR, and the TCRdb table lists in-frame clones only, not all of them. The sample has about 160,000 clones, roughly four fifths seen once. Sample: PBMCs. These receptors all come from a man aged 50 to 59 in good health and CMV-seropositive.

The chain is built from TRBV6-5 and TRBJ1-5; D gene uncertain. This CDR3 comprises 15 residues. Germline V gene data show CDR1 as MNHEY and CDR2 as SVGAGI. With 0 bases removed from V and 4 bases from J, the gap between germline ends came to 10 bases. CDR3 sequence: CASSYSSAGNQPQHF. Written as DNA, the CDR3 is TGTGCCAGCAGTTACTCCTCTGCCGGTAATCAGCCCCAGCATTTT.

This clone came up a few times. This chain connects TRBV5-5 to TRBJ1-2, with 10 bases aligning to TRBD1. The CDR3 is 14 residues long. J lost 3 bases, V lost 4 bases, and 3 bases had no gene match. CDR1 is SGHKS, CDR2 YYEKEE, per germline (reference sequence). In nucleotides, the CDR3 is TGTGCCAGCAGCAGAGGGACAGGGGACTATGGCTACACCTTC. Residues: CASSRGTGDYGYTF.

This chain connects TRBV19 to TRBJ1-5; TRBD1 matches at 9 bases. The CDR3 length is 16 residues. J gave up 5 bases and V 5 bases, and 10 bases lay outside the gene matches. Germline V gives CDR1 LNHDA, CDR2 SQIVND (reference sequence). The CDR3 DNA reads as TGTGCCAGTAGTCCTGGGCCGGGACAGGGCTATCAGCCCCAGCATTTT. As protein: CASSPGPGQGYQPQHF.

CDR3 protein: CASSYEGQRYGYTF. CDR3 nucleotides: TGTGCCAGCAGTTACGAGGGACAGCGCTATGGCTACACCTTC. V is TRBV6-5 and J is TRBJ1-2; TRBD1 matches 7 bases. V trimming: 2 bases; J trimming: 4 bases; junction bases outside the gene matches: 4. The germline V gene has CDR1 MNHEY and CDR2 SVGAGI. CDR3 size: 14 residues.

The chain employs TRBV28 and TRBJ1-1; tentative D call: TRBD1 (5 bases). From germline, CDR1 is MDHEN and CDR2 SYDVKM. The CDR3 has 15 amino acids. The germline V and J ends were trimmed by 5 bases and 3 bases, with 16 bases remaining between them. The CDR3 nucleotides read TGTGCCAGCAGTCCATTACAGGATCTTGACACTGAAGCTTTCTTT. The encoded protein is CASSPLQDLDTEAFF.

This chain's CDR3 is CASSSPARNQETQYF. The DNA for the CDR3 is TGTGCCAGCAGCTCCCCTGCGAGAAACCAAGAGACCCAGTACTTC. The chain has TRBV28 and TRBJ2-5; unclear D gene. Trimming shortened V by 6 bases and J by 0 bases, and 14 bases separated the two germline ends. The CDR3 is 15 amino acids. Germline V CDR1 and CDR2: MDHEN, SYDVKM.

Comments on this clone: At one end the junction does not follow the germline gene, possibly because of a read error. The CDR3 loop reads CASSPGLDGYEQYF. CDR3 DNA: TGTGCTAGCAGCCCAGGACTAGACGGCTACGAGCAGTACTTC. The rearrangement links TRBV7-7 to TRBJ2-7, with TRBD2 matching over 7 bases. CDR3 length equals 14 residues. CDR1 and CDR2 (germline): SSHAT, FNYEAQ (reference sequence).

The V call is TRBV18, the J call TRBJ1-1; D is unclear. This CDR3 contains 13 residues. V lost 6 bases and J 5 bases, leaving 13 bases between the germline ends. The germline V gene has CDR1 KGHSH and CDR2 LQKENI. The CDR3 loop reads CASSARADTEAFF. DNA for the CDR3: TGTGCCAGCTCCGCGAGGGCGGATACTGAAGCTTTCTTT.

This chain links TRBV30 with TRBJ1-3, with D perhaps TRBD1 (5 bases). Trimming took 5 bases from V and 0 from J, leaving 11 bases between them. This CDR3 comprises 14 residues. Per germline, CDR1 GTSNPN and CDR2 SVGIG (reference sequence). The CDR3 DNA sequence: TGTGCCTGGCTGGTCAGGGACTCTGGAAACACCATATATTTT. Translation: CAWLVRDSGNTIYF.

A word on this clone: At one of its ends the junction is not consistent with the germline gene, which may arise from a read error. The rearrangement links TRBV7-7 to TRBJ2-7; possible D gene TRBD1, 6 bases. The CDR3 is 13 amino acids. Germline CDR1 and CDR2: SSHAT and FNYEAQ (reference sequence). The DNA for the CDR3 is TGTGCTAGCAGCTTAGCAGGGGCCGACGAGCAGTACTTC. Amino acid sequence: CASSLAGADEQYF.

This chain connects TRBV9 to TRBJ2-3; 9 bases agree with TRBD2. The germline gives CDR1 SGDLS, CDR2 YYNGEE. V gave up 4 bases and J gave up 8 bases; unmatched junction bases: 14. The CDR3 extends over 16 amino acids. The CDR3 region is CASSQKGPAGGGTQYF. The DNA of the CDR3 is TGTGCCAGCAGCCAAAAGGGTCCAGCGGGGGGTGGTACGCAGTATTTT.

The V and J genes are TRBV29-1 and TRBJ2-2, with 11 bases lining up with TRBD1. Losses at the gene ends were 5 bases for V and 4 bases for J; bases not matched to a gene: 6. The germline gives CDR1 SQVTM, CDR2 ANQGSEA. This CDR3 spans 15 amino acids. The CDR3 sequence: CSVLPGTGGTGELFF. The CDR3 DNA is TGCAGCGTTCTCCCCGGGACAGGGGGCACCGGGGAGCTGTTTTTT.

This chain links TRBV6-1 with TRBJ1-4; D unresolved. Germline V gene data show CDR1 as MNHNS and CDR2 as SASEGT. V dropped 3 bases and J dropped 5 bases, with 13 bases sitting between them. This CDR3 is built from 15 residues. This chain's CDR3 is CASSEVGQSNEKLFF. Written as DNA, the CDR3 is TGTGCCAGCAGTGAGGTTGGGCAGTCGAATGAAAAACTGTTTTTT.

The CDR3: CASSPDRYEQYF. CDR3 coding DNA: TGTGCCAGCAGCCCGGACAGGTACGAGCAGTACTTC. The V gene is TRBV14, the J gene TRBJ2-7, with TRBD1 matching 7 bases. The CDR3 length is 12 residues. Unmatched junction bases numbered 1, after V lost 4 bases and J lost 4 bases. CDR1 SGHDN and CDR2 FVKESK come from the germline V gene.

The genes are TRBV5-4 and TRBJ2-1; a weak D match, TRBD2 (5 bases). The CDR3 covers 11 residues. CDR1 SGHNT and CDR2 YYREEE come from the germline V gene (reference sequence). Deletions cut 7 bases from V and 6 bases from J, with 8 bases between. The CDR3 sequence is CASEGSNEQFF. DNA for the CDR3: TGTGCCAGCGAGGGTTCCAATGAGCAGTTCTTC.

This clone showed up just a few times. V is TRBV2 and J is TRBJ2-1, with no clear D. The CDR3 totals 13 residues. The V end was cut by 3 bases, the J end by 6 bases, with 9 bases between. Germline CDR1 reads SNHLY; CDR2 reads FYNNEI. The CDR3 DNA is TGTGCCAGCAGTGAGCGCCAAGCCAATGAGCAGTTCTTC. Translated: CASSERQANEQFF.

This chain links TRBV5-1 with TRBJ1-4; D possibly corresponds to TRBD1 (5 bases). The CDR3 covers 15 residues. Germline lookup yields CDR1 SGHRS and CDR2 YFSETQ. V dropped 0 bases and J dropped 8 bases, with 14 bases sitting between them. The CDR3 protein is CASSLEKGQTEKLFF. Written as DNA, the CDR3 is TGCGCCAGCAGCTTGGAAAAGGGGCAAACAGAAAAACTGTTTTTT.

This clone was seen once. CDR3 sequence reads: CASNSRHSYEQYF. DNA of the CDR3: TGTGCCAGCAACAGCCGTCACTCCTACGAGCAGTACTTC. V is TRBV2 and J is TRBJ2-7; no firm D call. The CDR3 runs 13 residues. Germline CDR1 is SNHLY and CDR2 is FYNNEI. V lost 7 bases to trimming and J lost 0 bases, with 10 bases between them. The full variable domain, completed using reference TRBV2 and TRBJ2-7, is EPEVTQTPSHQVTQMGQEVILRCVPISNHLYFYWYRQILGQKVEFLVSFYNNEISEKSEIFDDQFSVERPDGSNFTLKIRSTKLEDSAMYFCASNSRHSYEQYFGPGTRLTVT.

This chain joins TRBV9 and TRBJ1-2, with D hard to call. CDR3 length equals 14 residues. V was trimmed by 0 bases and J by 3 bases, leaving 9 bases between them. Germline loops: CDR1 SGDLS, CDR2 YYNGEE. The CDR3 sequence: CASSVGETYYGYTF. CDR3 in DNA: TGTGCCAGCAGCGTAGGTGAGACATACTATGGCTACACCTTC.

The chain links TRBV30 to TRBJ1-1; 11 positions match TRBD1. Germline V gene sequence: CDR1 GTSNPN, CDR2 SVGIG (reference sequence). The CDR3 length is 13 residues. J gave up 10 bases and V 2 bases, and 6 bases lay outside the gene matches. The CDR3 spells CAWSIGQGAGAFF. The CDR3 bases are TGTGCCTGGAGTATAGGACAGGGGGCCGGAGCTTTCTTT.

This chain links TRBV18 with TRBJ2-7; 13 bases agree with TRBD2. This CDR3 region has 15 residues. Trimming removed 2 bases from V and 3 bases from J; junction bases left unmatched: 1. In germline, CDR1 is KGHSH, CDR2 LQKENI. The CDR3 sequence is CASSPGTSGVYEQYF. CDR3 nucleotides: TGTGCCAGCTCACCAGGGACTAGCGGGGTCTACGAGCAGTACTTC. The full variable domain, in which reference TRBV18 and TRBJ2-7 provide the parts outside the CDR3, is NAGVMQNPRHLVRRRGQEARLRCSPMKGHSHVYWYRQLPEEGLKFMVYLQKENIIDESGMPKERFSAEFPKEGPSILRIQQVVRGDSAAYFCASSPGTSGVYEQYFGPGTRLTVT.